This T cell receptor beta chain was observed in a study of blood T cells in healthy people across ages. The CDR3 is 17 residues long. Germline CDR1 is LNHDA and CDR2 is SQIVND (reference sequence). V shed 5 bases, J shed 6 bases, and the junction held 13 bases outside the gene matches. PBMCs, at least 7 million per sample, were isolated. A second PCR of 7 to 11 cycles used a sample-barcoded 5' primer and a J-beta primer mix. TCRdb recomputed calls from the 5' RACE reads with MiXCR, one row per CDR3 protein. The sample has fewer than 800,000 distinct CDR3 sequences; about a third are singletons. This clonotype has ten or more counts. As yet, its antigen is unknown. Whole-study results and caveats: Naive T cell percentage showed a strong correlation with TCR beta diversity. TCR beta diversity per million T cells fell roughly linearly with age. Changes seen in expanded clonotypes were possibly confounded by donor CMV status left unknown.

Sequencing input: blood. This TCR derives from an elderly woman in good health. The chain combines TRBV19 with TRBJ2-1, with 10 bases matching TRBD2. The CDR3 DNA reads TGTGCCAGTAGTCCTCAAGGACTAGCGGTACCTTCCAATGAGCAGTTCTTC. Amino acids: CASSPQGLAVPSNEQFF.